The T cell receptor beta chain under discussion was sequenced for a study of blood T cell repertoires in COVID-19. Study as a whole: Researchers got acute and convalescent COVID-19 samples from the United States, Italy and Spain. PBMCs, B-cell-depleted T cells, or T cells provided the cDNA or gDNA that made up the material.

The germline V gene encodes CDR1 SGDLS and CDR2 YYNGEE. This CDR3 comprises 14 residues. Trimming took off 2 bases at V and 3 bases at J, with 12 bases between the two ends. Authors' processing steps: Quantification of nucleated cells was approximated via reference gene primer amplification. The table came from immunoSEQ multiplex PCR; TCRdb's copy has only in-frame clones and leaves some out. V, J and clone size are those of that table, while D and trimming were read from the DNA. The sample holds around 98,000 clones, nearly 90% seen once. Sequencing was carried out using peripheral blood. The rearrangement joins TRBV9 to TRBJ2-7, with D possibly TRBD2 on 6 matching bases. The origin of this receptor is a man between 65 and 85 years old with acute or convalescent COVID-19. The CDR3 DNA reads as TGTGCCAGCAGCGTTGGAAACGGGGGCTACGAGCAGTACTTC. This sequence encodes CASSVGNGGYEQYF. Based on the CDR3 plus reference TRBV9 and TRBJ2-7, the full variable domain is DSGVTQTPKHLITATGQRVTLRCSPRSGDLSVYWYQQSLDQGLQFLIQYYNGEERAKGNILERFSAQQFPDLHSELNLSSLELGDSALYFCASSVGNGGYEQYFGPGTRLTVT.